This TCR beta chain comes out of a study of T cell responses to AZD1222 COVID-19 vaccine. Study in general: Some second doses came at about 4 weeks and others at about 12 weeks; these were pooled. Findings of the study overall: Baseline serostatus was positive in only 5 to 7 AZD1222 recipients. In a largely white British group with more females than males, clonal diversity was possibly underestimated. With two AZD1222 doses given, Spike-specific TCR breadth and depth both rose.

Comments on this clone: Its target is not known.

Libraries were prepared by immunoSEQ multiplex PCR; TCRdb keeps only in-frame clonotypes and omits some of them. Altogether roughly 100,000 clones are present, roughly 90% being singletons, with the ten largest covering about 2.3%. The sample was peripheral blood, taken on day 0 of AZD1222 vaccination. The receptor was isolated from an adult in good health.

The CDR3 is CASSVSGPNEKLFF. The CDR3 DNA reads as TGTGCCAGCAGCGTGTCGGGGCCTAATGAAAAACTGTTTTTT. The gene calls are TRBV9 and TRBJ1-4, with TRBD1 as a possible D gene (5 bases). Germline V gives CDR1 SGDLS, CDR2 YYNGEE. V lost 2 bases and J lost 3, with 8 bases in between. This CDR3 contains 14 residues. Complete variable domain (other parts from reference TRBV9 and TRBJ1-4): DSGVTQTPKHLITATGQRVTLRCSPRSGDLSVYWYQQSLDQGLQFLIQYYNGEERAKGNILERFSAQQFPDLHSELNLSSLELGDSALYFCASSVSGPNEKLFFGSGTQLSVL.